Each of the 15 T cell receptor beta chains below was sequenced from the same sample in a study of beta chain features in type 1 diabetes. Expressed TCRB transcripts were sequenced, since all the RNA that had been isolated was reverse transcribed. Clones were sequenced by immunoSEQ multiplex PCR, and TCRdb holds only the in-frame ones, with some missing. This table has 250,000 to 300,000 clones, under 8.5% appearing once. Sequenced sample: central memory CD4+ T cells from blood. The receptors were gathered from a woman between 18 and 29 years old in good health.

This clone was seen at least ten times. The J gene is TRBJ2-7, the V gene TRBV18; 9 bases align to TRBD1. The J segment lost 1 base and the V segment lost 5 bases, leaving 6 bases of the junction unmatched. The CDR3 totals 15 residues. Germline V gene data show CDR1 as KGHSH and CDR2 as LQKENI. The CDR3 DNA reads as TGTGCCAGCTCAGATACCGGGACAGGGTCCTACGAGCAGTACTTC. Its protein product is CASSDTGTGSYEQYF.

This clone was picked up a small number of times. The V call is TRBV5-1, the J call TRBJ1-5; tentatively, D is TRBD1 (5 bases). CDR3 length: 14 residues. Trimming removed 0 bases from V and 11 bases from J, with 15 bases in between. Per germline, CDR1 SGHRS and CDR2 YFSETQ. CDR3: CASSLDVGGRAQHF. Here the CDR3 DNA reads TGCGCCAGCAGCTTGGATGTCGGAGGCAGGGCCCAGCATTTT.

This clone was counted many times. This chain uses TRBV5-4 with TRBJ1-2; TRBD1 matches 7 bases. This CDR3 has 13 amino acids. CDR1 is SGHNT, CDR2 YYREEE, per germline (reference sequence). V trimming: 4 bases; J trimming: 6 bases; junction bases outside the gene matches: 6. CDR3 in DNA: TGTGCCAGCAGCAAGGACAGGCTGGATGGCTACACCTTC. Translating gives CASSKDRLDGYTF.

This clone was seen many times. J is TRBJ2-2 and V is TRBV7-3; D not resolved. The V gene lost 5 bases and the J gene lost 5 bases, with 9 bases spanning the gap. This CDR3 is 13 amino acids long. Looked up from germline, CDR1 is SGHTA and CDR2 is FQGTGA. CDR3 sequence reads: CASSIRETGELFF. CDR3 DNA: TGTGCCAGCAGCATCAGAGAGACCGGGGAGCTGTTTTTT.

The J gene is TRBJ2-5, the V gene TRBV5-4; D unresolved. V lost 4 bases to trimming and J lost 4 bases, with 11 bases between them. CDR1 and CDR2 (germline): SGHNT, YYREEE (reference sequence). This CDR3 has 13 amino acids. For the CDR3, the DNA is TGTGCCAGCAGCCCCCGGGTGTTAGAGACCCAGTACTTC. Protein product: CASSPRVLETQYF. The whole variable domain, remainder taken from reference TRBV5-4 and TRBJ2-5, is ETGVTQSPTHLIKTRGQQVTLRCSSQSGHNTVSWYQQALGQGPQFIFQYYREEENGRGNFPPRFSGLQFPNYSSELNVNALELDDSALYLCASSPRVLETQYFGPGTRLLVL.

V usage is TRBV18 and J usage is TRBJ2-7; possibly TRBD2 for D (6 bases). The CDR3 has 15 amino acids. From germline, CDR1 is KGHSH and CDR2 LQKENI. The V and J ends lost 3 bases and 1 base respectively, with 13 bases between them. DNA of the CDR3: TGTGCCAGCTCACCTAGTGAGGGGAGGTCCTACGAGCAGTACTTC. Translated: CASSPSEGRSYEQYF.

The chain couples TRBV2 to TRBJ1-6; the match to TRBD1 covers 7 bases. The germline V gene has CDR1 SNHLY and CDR2 FYNNEI. The J segment lost 9 bases and the V segment lost 4 bases, leaving 9 bases of the junction unmatched. The CDR3 spans 15 residues. This CDR3 is CASSGTGQPTSPLHF. In DNA, the CDR3 is TGTGCCAGCAGTGGGACGGGACAGCCGACTTCACCCCTCCACTTT. Full variable domain (outside the CDR3, taken from reference TRBV2 and TRBJ1-6): EPEVTQTPSHQVTQMGQEVILRCVPISNHLYFYWYRQILGQKVEFLVSFYNNEISEKSEIFDDQFSVERPDGSNFTLKIRSTKLEDSAMYFCASSGTGQPTSPLHFGNGTRLTVT.

There are a few counts of this clone. The chain employs TRBV2 and TRBJ2-1; 8 bases are shared with TRBD1. After removal of 5 bases from V and 6 bases from J, the junction contained 6 bases not matched to a gene. The CDR3 sequence is 14 residues long. Germline loops: CDR1 SNHLY, CDR2 FYNNEI. CDR3 DNA: TGTGCCAGCAGTCGACAGGGGAGGATCAATGAGCAGTTCTTC. It is translated as CASSRQGRINEQFF.

This clone was found a few times. This CDR3 reads CASSLLPNGYTF. The CDR3 DNA reads TGTGCCAGCAGCTTACTACCGAATGGCTACACCTTC. J is TRBJ1-2 and V is TRBV7-2; D ambiguous. With 2 bases removed from V and 6 bases from J, the gap between germline ends came to 7 bases. Germline CDR1 is SGHTA and CDR2 is FQGNSA. There are 12 residues in the CDR3. The entire variable domain, with the rest obtained from reference TRBV7-2 and TRBJ1-2, is as follows: GAGVSQSPSNKVTEKGKDVELRCDPISGHTALYWYRQSLGQGLEFLIYFQGNSAPDKSGLPSDRFSAERTGGSVSTLTIQRTQQEDSAVYLCASSLLPNGYTFGSGTRLTVV.

This chain joins TRBV29-1 and TRBJ2-5; D unclear. Germline V CDR1 and CDR2: SQVTM, ANQGSEA. V lost 6 bases, J lost 3 bases, and 11 bases lay in between. This CDR3 has 12 residues. CDR3 region: CSVRRAEETQYF. CDR3 nucleotides: TGCAGCGTCCGCCGGGCCGAAGAGACCCAGTACTTC.

This clone was seen more than once but under ten times. Other DNA sequences in this sample translate to the same CDR3. This sequence joins TRBV29-1 and TRBJ2-5, with D perhaps matching TRBD1 or TRBD2 (6 bases each). The CDR3 has 12 residues. Germline loops: CDR1 SQVTM, CDR2 ANQGSEA. The germline V and J ends were trimmed by 6 bases and 3 bases, with 11 bases remaining between them. This CDR3 is CSVNGGEETQYF. As DNA, the CDR3 is TGCAGCGTGAACGGGGGCGAAGAGACCCAGTACTTC.

The chain employs TRBV19 and TRBJ1-1; D is possibly TRBD1 (6 bases). Germline lookup yields CDR1 LNHDA and CDR2 SQIVND (reference sequence). With 8 bases removed from V and 1 base from J, the gap between germline ends came to 17 bases. The CDR3 consists of 15 residues. Here the CDR3 reads CASDLRGAGNTEAFF. Here the CDR3 DNA reads TGTGCCAGTGACCTTCGGGGGGCTGGGAACACTGAAGCTTTCTTT.

The chain combines TRBV5-5 with TRBJ2-1; D perhaps matches TRBD2 (5 bases). The germline V gene has CDR1 SGHKS and CDR2 YYEKEE (reference sequence). The CDR3 runs 15 residues. V lost 2 bases to trimming and J lost 1 base, with 10 bases between them. The CDR3 region has the DNA TGTGCCAGCAGCTTCTCCCGGGAATCCTACAATGAGCAGTTCTTC. Translated, it gives CASSFSRESYNEQFF.

The rearrangement joins TRBV28 to TRBJ2-3, with D possibly called TRBD1 or TRBD2 (5 bases each). Germline values: CDR1 MDHEN, CDR2 SYDVKM. Trimming removed 4 bases at V and 2 bases at J, with 16 bases between. The CDR3 has 16 amino acids. CDR3 region: CASSSRDGSFTDTQYF. The DNA for the CDR3 is TGTGCCAGCAGTTCCCGGGACGGAAGTTTCACAGATACGCAGTATTTT.

There are a few counts of this clone. The chain uses TRBV19 and TRBJ1-5; TRBD1 is a possible D gene (6 bases). This CDR3 comprises 14 residues. Germline assignment: CDR1 LNHDA and CDR2 SQIVND (reference sequence). With 4 bases removed from V and 7 bases from J, the gap between germline ends came to 14 bases. For the CDR3, the DNA is TGTGCCAGTAGTAGATCAGGGGTTTACCAGCCCCAGCATTTT. The encoded protein is CASSRSGVYQPQHF.